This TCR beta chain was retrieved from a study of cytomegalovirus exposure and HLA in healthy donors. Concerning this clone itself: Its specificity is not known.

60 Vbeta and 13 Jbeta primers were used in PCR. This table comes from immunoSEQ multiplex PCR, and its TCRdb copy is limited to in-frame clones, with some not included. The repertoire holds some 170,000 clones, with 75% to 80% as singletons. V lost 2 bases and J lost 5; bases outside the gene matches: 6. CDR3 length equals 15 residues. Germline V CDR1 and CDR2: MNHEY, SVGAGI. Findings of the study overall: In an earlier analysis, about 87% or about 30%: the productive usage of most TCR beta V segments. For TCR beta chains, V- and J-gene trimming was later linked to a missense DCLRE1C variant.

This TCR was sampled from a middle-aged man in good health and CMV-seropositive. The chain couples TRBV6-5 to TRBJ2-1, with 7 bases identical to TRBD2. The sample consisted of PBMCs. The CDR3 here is CASSYISGRDNEQFF. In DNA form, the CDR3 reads TGTGCCAGCAGTTACATTTCGGGGAGGGACAATGAGCAGTTCTTC.